Listed here are 29 T cell receptor beta chains from one sample, sequenced in a study of CD8 T cells in ankylosing spondylitis (dated by TCRdb to between 2016 and 2019). Library generation was performed with 5' RACE. The data were produced on an Illumina HiSeq 2500. Clones were called with MiXCR by TCRdb after fastp trimmed the public reads at Q25, and only in-frame beta chains were retained. Rows matching on CDR3 protein sequence are summarized as one entry with the most common DNA and genes. Across this sample there are roughly 300,000 distinct CDR3 sequences, with 7.5% to 9% seen only once. The ten most abundant clones make up approximately 14% of the sample. For these receptors, no antigen is known. Here is what the overall study found, with its caveats: A TCR beta motif of several highly homologous amino acid variants appeared characteristic of blood from ankylosing spondylitis patients.

The sequenced material came from blood, either unsorted or a sorted T cell fraction (not recorded which). The source of these receptors is a male donor with ankylosing spondylitis.

This sequence joins TRBV4-2 and TRBJ2-3, with 10 bases fitting TRBD2. Germline V gene lookup returns CDR1 LGHNA and CDR2 YNFKEQ. J lost 3 bases, V lost 0 bases, and 9 bases had no gene match. The CDR3 totals 18 residues. CDR3 bases: TGTGCCAGCAGCCAAGAGATAGCGGGAGGTGGGGCGACAGATACGCAGTATTTT. This translates into CASSQEIAGGGATDTQYF.

This clonotype was picked up a small number of times. The chain employs TRBV20-1 and TRBJ2-7; tentatively, D is TRBD1 or TRBD2 (5 bases each). Trimming took 3 bases from V and 2 from J, leaving 11 bases between them. The CDR3 totals 13 residues. Germline V gene data show CDR1 as DFQATT and CDR2 as SNEGSKA (reference sequence). The CDR3: CSARVREPYEQYF. The CDR3 DNA is TGCAGTGCTAGGGTCAGGGAGCCCTACGAGCAGTACTTC.

This sequence joins TRBV6-2 or TRBV6-3 and TRBJ2-1; either TRBD1 or TRBD2 may fit D (6 bases each). Germline lookup yields CDR1 MNHEY and CDR2 SVGEGT. The CDR3 loop spans 16 amino acids. V lost 1 base and J 7 bases, leaving 17 bases between the germline ends. CDR3 sequence (DNA): TGTGCCAGCAGTTACTATGGGGGCAGGGAGGCTAATGAGCAGTTCTTC. Translating it yields CASSYYGGREANEQFF.

The chain joins TRBV20-1 to TRBJ2-3, with D possibly TRBD1 on 5 matching bases. The length of the CDR3 is 14 residues. Germline values: CDR1 DFQATT, CDR2 SNEGSKA (reference sequence). Between the trimmed V and J ends, which lost 6 bases and 4 bases, there was a span of 17 bases. CDR3 in DNA: TGCAGTGCCCTACGTAGGGGATGGGCAGATACGCAGTATTTT. Its translation is CSALRRGWADTQYF.

This clonotype has a handful of counts. This chain uses TRBV27 with TRBJ2-7; 8 bases are shared with TRBD1. This CDR3 spans 15 amino acids. The V segment lost 10 bases and the J segment 0 bases; nucleotides outside the gene matches: 11. The germline V gene encodes CDR1 MNHEY and CDR2 SMNVEV (reference sequence). CDR3: CATASGDRFSYEQYF. In DNA form, the CDR3 reads TGTGCCACCGCTTCAGGGGACAGGTTCTCCTACGAGCAGTACTTC.

The chain combines TRBV20-1 with TRBJ1-6; D is undetermined. The CDR3 is 13 amino acids. In germline, CDR1 is DFQATT, CDR2 SNEGSKA (reference sequence). V was clipped by 1 base and J by 5 bases, with 6 bases between them. The CDR3 sequence: CSARGVDNSPLHF. The CDR3 region has the DNA TGCAGTGCTAGAGGAGTAGATAATTCACCCCTCCACTTT.

The CDR3 DNA follows: TGTGCCAGCAGTCGGGACGTTTGGGAAGCTTTCTTT. This translates into CASSRDVWEAFF. V usage is TRBV2 and J usage is TRBJ1-1; D possibly corresponds to TRBD1 (5 bases). The CDR3 sequence is 12 residues long. V was cut by 5 bases and J by 8 bases, with 12 bases left in between. Germline lookup yields CDR1 SNHLY and CDR2 FYNNEI.

This clonotype has a handful of counts. The rearrangement joins TRBV20-1 to TRBJ1-2; the match to TRBD1 covers 8 bases. CDR3 size: 14 residues. In germline, CDR1 is DFQATT, CDR2 SNEGSKA (reference sequence). The V gene end was trimmed by 7 bases and the J gene end by 6 bases; junction bases not matched to a gene: 13. The CDR3 sequence: CSVMTQGARNGYTF. In DNA, the CDR3 is TGCAGTGTTATGACCCAGGGGGCGCGGAATGGCTACACCTTC.

The V and J genes are TRBV3-1 and TRBJ2-1; D possibly corresponds to TRBD2 (7 bases). Germline assignment: CDR1 LGHDT and CDR2 YNNKEL (reference sequence). The CDR3 contains 17 residues. V was pared by 4 bases and J by 0 bases, with 16 bases between. The CDR3 reads CASSRWGGASSYNEQFF. In DNA, the CDR3 is TGTGCCAGCAGCCGCTGGGGGGGCGCTAGCTCCTACAATGAGCAGTTCTTC.

This clonotype was detected a few times. The V and J genes are TRBV20-1 and TRBJ2-3, with D maybe TRBD1 (5 bases). V was cut by 6 bases and J by 0 bases, with 13 bases left in between. The CDR3 runs 14 residues. Germline V gene sequence: CDR1 DFQATT, CDR2 SNEGSKA (reference sequence). The CDR3 bases are TGCAGTGCGCTAGGGGTCGGGAGCACAGATACGCAGTATTTT. Protein sequence: CSALGVGSTDTQYF.

The chain employs TRBV28 and TRBJ2-1; a possible D gene is TRBD2 (6 bases). V shed 6 bases and J shed 0 bases, with 18 bases lying between them. CDR3 size: 17 residues. Germline CDR1 reads MDHEN; CDR2 reads SYDVKM. CDR3 protein: CASSHPPGLSSYNEQFF. The CDR3 DNA is TGTGCCAGCAGCCATCCTCCGGGACTCAGCTCCTACAATGAGCAGTTCTTC.

The V and J genes are TRBV15 and TRBJ2-5, with 9 bases matching TRBD1. The CDR3 has 15 amino acids. Germline CDR1 and CDR2: LNHNV and YYDKDF (reference sequence). Losses at the gene ends were 0 bases for V and 14 bases for J; bases not matched to a gene: 13. CDR3 in amino acids: CATSRDLRTGARSYF. CDR3 sequence (DNA): TGTGCCACCAGCAGAGATCTGAGGACAGGGGCCAGGTCTTACTTC.

The V call is TRBV28, the J call TRBJ1-1, with D hard to call. The length of the CDR3 is 11 residues. Germline CDR1 MDHEN, CDR2 SYDVKM. The V end lost 6 bases, the J end lost 5 bases, and 7 bases lay between the germline ends. The CDR3 is CASSQRTEAFF. The CDR3, as DNA: TGTGCCAGCAGCCAGCGGACTGAAGCTTTCTTT.

The chain couples TRBV20-1 to TRBJ2-1; TRBD1 agrees at 9 bases. CDR1 and CDR2 (germline): DFQATT, SNEGSKA (reference sequence). The ends lost 7 bases at V and 3 bases at J; junction bases unmatched: 4. The CDR3 is 13 residues long. The CDR3 bases are TGCAGTGAAAGGGGACAGGGCTACAATGAGCAGTTCTTC. Translating it yields CSERGQGYNEQFF.

The chain employs TRBV6-1 and TRBJ1-1; D may be TRBD1 (5 bases). V dropped 11 bases and J dropped 1 base, with 14 bases sitting between them. Germline CDR1 is MNHNS and CDR2 is SASEGT. The CDR3 is 13 amino acids. CDR3 residues: CAGSGISNTEAFF. CDR3 nucleotide sequence: TGTGCCGGCTCAGGGATATCGAACACTGAAGCTTTCTTT.

This clonotype was counted only a few times. The chain combines TRBV27 with TRBJ1-4, with D uncertain. Germline V CDR1 and CDR2: MNHEY, SMNVEV (reference sequence). This CDR3 has 14 amino acids. V dropped 3 bases and J dropped 4 bases, with 9 bases sitting between them. The CDR3 protein is CASSFGPVNEKLFF. CDR3 DNA: TGTGCCAGCAGTTTTGGGCCCGTTAATGAAAAACTGTTTTTT.

This clonotype occurred a few times. The chain is built from TRBV20-1 and TRBJ2-7, with D possibly matching TRBD2 (6 bases). Germline assignment: CDR1 DFQATT and CDR2 SNEGSKA (reference sequence). CDR3 length: 16 amino acids. Trimming cost V 2 bases and J 2 bases, with 19 bases left between them. The CDR3 DNA follows: TGCAGTGCTAGAACCACTACACTGGCGGGACCCTACGAGCAGTACTTC. It codes for CSARTTTLAGPYEQYF.

This clonotype was seen a handful of times. V is TRBV10-3 and J is TRBJ2-1; D remains ambiguous. Germline V gene lookup returns CDR1 ENHRY and CDR2 SYGVKD. V lost 0 bases, J lost 0 bases, and 6 bases lay in between. This CDR3 is built from 15 residues. Here the CDR3 DNA reads TGTGCCATCAGTGAGTCCCCAAGCTCCTACAATGAGCAGTTCTTC. Translated, it gives CAISESPSSYNEQFF.

The genes are TRBV7-8 and TRBJ2-2; D is undetermined. V lost 2 bases, J lost 2 bases, and 9 bases lay in between. Germline CDR1 reads SGHVS; CDR2 reads FQNEAQ. This CDR3 region has 15 residues. The chain's CDR3 is CASSLFGRNTGELFF. For the CDR3, the DNA is TGTGCCAGCAGCTTATTTGGGCGAAACACCGGGGAGCTGTTTTTT.

The rearrangement links TRBV7-2 to TRBJ1-5, with TRBD1 as a possible D gene (6 bases). V was pared by 5 bases and J by 6 bases, with 20 bases between. The germline CDR1 and CDR2 sequences are SGHTA and FQGNSA. The CDR3 consists of 16 residues. DNA for the CDR3: TGTGCCAGCAGCCCCCCCGGGGGGCAAGGCGGTCAGCCCCAGCATTTT. Translated, it gives CASSPPGGQGGQPQHF.

This clonotype has only a few counts. The CDR3 loop reads CASSLTGLASSTDTQYF. For the CDR3, the DNA is TGTGCCAGCAGCCTTACGGGACTAGCGTCTAGCACAGATACGCAGTATTTT. V usage is TRBV7-9 and J usage is TRBJ2-3, with 10 bases fitting TRBD2. The germline V gene encodes CDR1 SEHNR and CDR2 FQNEAQ (reference sequence). The CDR3 loop spans 17 amino acids. V lost 5 bases, J lost 0 bases, and 8 bases stayed unmatched.

CDR3 bases: TGTGCCAGCAGCCCCGAAGGGCCCAATGAGACCCAGTACTTC. This encodes CASSPEGPNETQYF. The chain employs TRBV3-1 and TRBJ2-5; D remains unclear. CDR1 is LGHDT, CDR2 YNNKEL, per germline (reference sequence). Trimming stripped 4 bases from V and 5 bases from J, with 14 bases between. This CDR3 spans 14 amino acids.

The chain couples TRBV13 to TRBJ2-1; unclear D gene. The V gene lost 8 bases and the J gene lost 5 bases, with 10 bases spanning the gap. From germline, CDR1 is PRHDT and CDR2 FYEKMQ (reference sequence). This CDR3 is 12 amino acids long. The CDR3: CASRRNDNEQFF. The CDR3 region has the DNA TGTGCCAGCCGACGGAACGACAATGAGCAGTTCTTC.

Here the CDR3 reads CASSLGRNNEKLFF. The DNA of the CDR3 is TGCGCCAGCAGCTTGGGCAGAAATAATGAAAAACTGTTTTTT. V is TRBV5-1 and J is TRBJ1-4, with D uncertain. The CDR3 sequence is 14 residues long. V shed 0 bases and J shed 4 bases, with 7 bases lying between them. Germline V lookup: CDR1 SGHRS, CDR2 YFSETQ.

In this sample, this clonotype turned up once. The chain joins TRBV12-3 or TRBV12-4 to TRBJ2-1; 9 bases line up with TRBD2. The V and J ends lost 2 bases and 8 bases, in that order; junction bases with no gene match: 7. The CDR3 has 15 residues. CDR3 sequence: CASSLSLAGSHEQFF. The CDR3 bases are TGTGCCAGCAGTTTAAGTCTAGCGGGAAGTCATGAGCAGTTCTTC.

The sample holds a few counts of this clonotype. The chain employs TRBV7-9 and TRBJ2-7; a possible D gene is TRBD2 (5 bases). The length of the CDR3 is 15 residues. With 5 bases removed from V and 0 bases from J, the gap between germline ends came to 14 bases. Germline V CDR1 and CDR2: SEHNR, FQNEAQ (reference sequence). The CDR3 sequence is CASSATRESSYEQYF. DNA for the CDR3: TGTGCCAGCAGCGCTACTAGGGAGAGCTCCTACGAGCAGTACTTC.

This clonotype was found a few times. The chain carries TRBV20-1 and TRBJ2-1, with 13 bases fitting TRBD2. Germline V lookup: CDR1 DFQATT, CDR2 SNEGSKA (reference sequence). J gave up 8 bases and V 5 bases, and 12 bases lay outside the gene matches. CDR3 length equals 16 residues. In DNA, the CDR3 is TGCAGTGCTGGGGGACTAGCGGGGTCTCTTAGCCATGAGCAGTTCTTC. Protein sequence: CSAGGLAGSLSHEQFF.

This sequence joins TRBV5-6 and TRBJ1-5; possible D gene TRBD1, 5 bases. Between the trimmed V and J ends, which lost 4 bases and 6 bases, there was a span of 17 bases. CDR1 and CDR2 (germline): SGHDT, YYEEEE. The CDR3 sequence is 15 residues long. The chain's CDR3 is CASSAGLTGGQPQHF. The CDR3 DNA is TGTGCCAGCAGCGCCGGGCTCACAGGCGGTCAGCCCCAGCATTTT.

J is TRBJ1-1 and V is TRBV5-1; D ambiguous. Per the germline V gene, CDR1 is SGHRS and CDR2 is YFSETQ. CDR3 size: 13 residues. Trimming left V 4 bases short and J 7 bases short, with 14 bases between. CDR3 in DNA: TGCGCCAGCAGCATTAGTCCAGAGAGTGAAGCTTTCTTT. This translates into CASSISPESEAFF. Filled out from reference TRBV5-1 and TRBJ1-1, the complete variable domain reads KAGVTQTPRYLIKTRGQQVTLSCSPISGHRSVSWYQQTPGQGLQFLFEYFSETQRNKGNFPGRFSGRQFSNSRSEMNVSTLELGDSALYLCASSISPESEAFFGQGTRLTVV.